The 18 T cell receptor beta chains below all came from one sample that was sequenced in a study of T cells in Graves' hyperthyroidism and ophthalmopathy. What was amplified from RNA transcripts were TCR beta CDR3 regions. First-round RT-PCR targeting the TCR CDR3 was performed with the HTBI primer set. In TCRdb, the multiplex PCR reads were re-called with MiXCR into one record per CDR3 protein. Here the sample spans some 760,000 distinct CDR3 sequences, approximately 14% being singletons. The sample comprised blood. The receptors here all came from a woman aged 18-29 years with Graves' hyperthyroidism.

There are a few counts of this clonotype. The genes are TRBV6-2 or TRBV6-3 and TRBJ2-1; 11 positions match TRBD1. CDR1 is MNHEY, CDR2 SVGEGT, per germline. The CDR3 runs to 17 residues. The V and J ends lost 1 base and 7 bases, in that order; junction bases with no gene match: 9. CDR3 sequence (DNA): TGTGCCAGCAGTTACTTGTCCGGGACAGGGGGGTCGAATGAGCAGTTCTTC. Its protein is CASSYLSGTGGSNEQFF.

This clonotype appeared many times. The CDR3 here is CASSSPREGTDTQYF. The CDR3 bases are TGTGCCAGCAGCTCCCCACGGGAGGGTACAGATACGCAGTATTTT. The chain links TRBV7-9 to TRBJ2-3; 8 nucleotides match TRBD2. CDR1 is SEHNR and CDR2 is FQNEAQ in the germline V gene (reference sequence). This CDR3 spans 15 amino acids. V was pared by 4 bases and J by 3 bases, with 6 bases of the junction left unmatched.

The table lists this clonotype with many counts. The chain carries TRBV6-1 and TRBJ1-2, with D perhaps matching TRBD1 (5 bases). The CDR3 is 13 amino acids. V shed 5 bases and J shed 2 bases, with 9 bases lying between them. Looked up from germline, CDR1 is MNHNS and CDR2 is SASEGT. CDR3 protein: CASSTRQNYGYTF. CDR3 bases: TGTGCCAGCAGTACCAGACAGAACTATGGCTACACCTTC.

This clonotype occurred a few times. The chain uses TRBV20-1 and TRBJ1-2; no definite D call. Germline V CDR1 and CDR2: DFQATT, SNEGSKA (reference sequence). The CDR3 spans 13 residues. V was pared by 0 bases and J by 2 bases, with 7 bases between. CDR3 sequence: CSARDRENYGYTF. DNA of the CDR3: TGCAGTGCTAGAGATAGGGAAAACTATGGCTACACCTTC.

This clonotype was detected many times. The chain uses TRBV27 and TRBJ2-1; D could derive from TRBD1 or TRBD2 (7 bases each). The CDR3 spans 16 residues. The germline CDR1 and CDR2 sequences are MNHEY and SMNVEV (reference sequence). Between the trimmed V and J ends, which lost 5 bases and 2 bases, there was a span of 16 bases. The CDR3: CASSTRQGGTYNEQFF. The CDR3 nucleotides read TGTGCCAGCAGTACGAGACAGGGAGGGACCTACAATGAGCAGTTCTTC.

The table lists this clonotype with many counts. V is TRBV9 and J is TRBJ2-3; possible D gene TRBD2, 6 bases. The CDR3 runs to 17 residues. V was cut by 2 bases and J by 3 bases, with 19 bases left in between. The germline V gene encodes CDR1 SGDLS and CDR2 YYNGEE. The CDR3 nucleotides are TGTGCCAGCAGCGTGGAGGTGGGGGGTCCTCCTACAGATACGCAGTATTTT. This sequence encodes CASSVEVGGPPTDTQYF.

This clonotype was recorded a few times. J is TRBJ2-7 and V is TRBV12-3 or TRBV12-4; possibly TRBD1 for D (6 bases). The CDR3 totals 13 residues. V dropped 6 bases and J dropped 5 bases, with 14 bases sitting between them. The CDR3: CASSHLQGHEQYF. The CDR3 DNA is TGTGCCAGCAGCCACCTACAGGGCCACGAGCAGTACTTC.

The table lists this clonotype with many counts. The V gene is TRBV2, the J gene TRBJ2-1; D not resolved. The germline CDR1 and CDR2 sequences are SNHLY and FYNNEI. This CDR3 is built from 13 residues. The V end was cut by 3 bases, the J end by 8 bases, with 11 bases between. The CDR3, as DNA: TGTGCCAGCAGTGATTTTGGCCGAGATGAGCAGTTCTTC. It specifies CASSDFGRDEQFF.

There are a few counts of this clonotype. This rearrangement joins TRBV25-1 to TRBJ2-7; no reliable D call. Looked up from germline, CDR1 is MGHDK and CDR2 is SYGVNS. V shed 0 bases and J shed 2 bases, with 11 bases lying between them. The CDR3 is 15 amino acids. The CDR3 DNA reads TGTGCCAGCAGTGAATATTCCGGGTCAACCTACGAGCAGTACTTC. It yields the protein CASSEYSGSTYEQYF.

This clonotype was counted only a few times. The chain uses TRBV7-9 and TRBJ2-1; 7 bases agree with TRBD1. The germline V gene encodes CDR1 SEHNR and CDR2 FQNEAQ (reference sequence). The CDR3 consists of 15 residues. Unmatched junction bases numbered 9, after V lost 3 bases and J lost 7 bases. CDR3 DNA: TGTGCCAGCAGCTTCCGAGGGGGCGCTTGGAATGAGCAGTTCTTC. It yields the protein CASSFRGGAWNEQFF.

As to this clonotype: Just one base apart from a much larger clone, this may be a read error. The J gene is TRBJ1-1, the V gene TRBV11-3; D perhaps matches TRBD1 (5 bases). The CDR3 runs to 16 residues. Trimming removed 5 bases at V and 4 bases at J, with 20 bases between. The germline V gene has CDR1 SGHNT and CDR2 YENEEA. The chain's CDR3 is CASSQDRGLSSTEAFF. The CDR3 region has the DNA TGTGCCAGCAGCCAAGACAGAGGCTTGTCGAGCACTGAAGCTTTCTTT.

The CDR3 nucleotides are TGTGCCAGCAGTGTGGGAGCGGGAAACATTCAGTACTTC. It yields the protein CASSVGAGNIQYF. The chain uses TRBV6-1 and TRBJ2-4; TRBD2 might be the D (6 bases). This CDR3 is 13 amino acids long. V dropped 4 bases and J dropped 6 bases, with 10 bases sitting between them. The V gene's germline CDR1 is MNHNS and CDR2 SASEGT.

Many counts were recorded for this clonotype. The chain carries TRBV20-1 and TRBJ2-5; no firm D call. V lost 6 bases to trimming and J lost 5 bases, with 10 bases between them. Germline-derived CDR1 and CDR2 are DFQATT and SNEGSKA (reference sequence). The CDR3 has 11 residues. CDR3 DNA: TGCAGTGCCGACTGGGCTGAGACCCAGTACTTC. This encodes CSADWAETQYF.

In its sample, this clonotype was seen many times. This chain uses TRBV7-9 with TRBJ1-2; D ambiguous. The CDR3 loop spans 14 amino acids. Looked up from germline, CDR1 is SEHNR and CDR2 is FQNEAQ (reference sequence). V was clipped by 5 bases and J by 4 bases, with 14 bases between them. DNA for the CDR3: TGTGCCAGCAGCCCTGGCGGCGGACTCTATGGCTACACCTTC. It translates to CASSPGGGLYGYTF.

The chain combines TRBV25-1 with TRBJ1-1, with no clear D. The CDR3 is made up of 13 amino acids. CDR1 and CDR2 (germline): MGHDK, SYGVNS. V gave up 1 base and J gave up 7 bases, with 10 bases separating them. DNA of the CDR3: TGTGCCAGCAGTGAATTAATTTCAGTTGAAGCTTTCTTT. Protein: CASSELISVEAFF.

This clonotype has just a few counts. The chain joins TRBV19 to TRBJ1-1, with D tentatively TRBD1 (5 bases). The ends were cut back, 9 bases at V and 0 bases at J, with 29 bases in the middle. CDR3 length: 19 amino acids. In germline, CDR1 is LNHDA, CDR2 SQIVND (reference sequence). CDR3 bases: TGTGCCAGCCACAGAGGTGACCCGTTTGGCGACAGACTGAACACTGAAGCTTTCTTT. This translates into CASHRGDPFGDRLNTEAFF. Complete variable domain (other parts from reference TRBV19 and TRBJ1-1): DGGITQSPKYLFRKEGQNVTLSCEQNLNHDAMYWYRQDPGQGLRLIYYSQIVNDFQKGDIAEGYSVSREKKESFPLTVTSAQKNPTAFYLCASHRGDPFGDRLNTEAFFGQGTRLTVV.

This rearrangement joins TRBV19 to TRBJ2-3; 12 bases fit TRBD2. The germline gives CDR1 LNHDA, CDR2 SQIVND (reference sequence). Germline trimming cut 4 bases from V and 1 base from J; bases unmatched to any gene: 6. CDR3 length equals 17 residues. The CDR3 protein is CASSTPSGRVRTDTQYF. CDR3 sequence (DNA): TGTGCCAGTAGTACCCCTAGCGGGAGGGTCCGCACAGATACGCAGTATTTT. Using reference TRBV19 and TRBJ2-3 for the parts outside the CDR3, the full variable domain is DGGITQSPKYLFRKEGQNVTLSCEQNLNHDAMYWYRQDPGQGLRLIYYSQIVNDFQKGDIAEGYSVSREKKESFPLTVTSAQKNPTAFYLCASSTPSGRVRTDTQYFGPGTRLTVL.

This clonotype was recorded at least ten times. The V call is TRBV13, the J call TRBJ2-7; the D is unclear. V gave up 5 bases and J gave up 0 bases, with 14 bases separating them. CDR1 PRHDT and CDR2 FYEKMQ come from the germline V gene (reference sequence). The CDR3 extends over 15 amino acids. CDR3 loop: CASSPRGETSYEQYF. In DNA, the CDR3 is TGTGCCAGCAGCCCCCGTGGGGAAACCTCCTACGAGCAGTACTTC.